These T cell receptor beta chains were read from a single sample in a study of CD8 T cells in Susac syndrome. TCRdb reanalysed the immunoSEQ multiplex PCR reads using MiXCR and keeps one entry per CDR3 protein. Of about 200,000 distinct CDR3 sequences in the sample, roughly nine tenths are singletons; the top ten hold roughly 0.13%. Sequencing was carried out using CD8+ T cells from PBMCs. These receptors came from a human donor with multiple sclerosis. Each CDR3 is given with its conserved first and last residue. The D gene is left open where the match is weak. Clone size is stated in some rows and not others, as once, few, many or a class when expanded.

-,TRBJ2-5,TRBV12-3/TRBV12-4,-,CASSSGTRPETQYF,TGTGCCAGCAGTTCGGGGACTCGACCAGAGACCCAGTACTTC
TRBD1,TRBJ2-3,TRBV5-1,-,CASSSGQAHNTDTQYF,TGCGCCAGCAGCTCGGGACAGGCTCATAACACAGATACGCAGTATTTT
TRBD2,TRBJ2-3,TRBV3-1,-,CASSQDMGLAGSDTQYF,TGTGCCAGCAGCCAAGATATGGGACTAGCGGGATCAGATACGCAGTATTTT
-,TRBJ2-1,TRBV20-1,-,CSASDRFSNNEQFF,TGCAGTGCTAGCGACAGGTTTTCAAACAATGAGCAGTTCTTC
-,TRBJ2-1,TRBV4-1,-,CASSQASRNEQFF,TGCGCCAGCAGCCAAGCTAGTAGAAATGAGCAGTTCTTC
-,TRBJ2-7,TRBV19,-,CASSYIATSVYEQYF,TGTGCCAGTAGTTACATTGCAACAAGTGTCTACGAGCAGTACTTC
TRBD2,TRBJ2-7,TRBV7-3,-,CASSPSGGAEQYF,TGTGCCAGCAGCCCTAGCGGGGGGGCGGAGCAGTACTTC
-,TRBJ1-2,TRBV7-9,once,CASSLVGGSSYGYTF,TGTGCCAGCAGCTTAGTGGGCGGATCTTCCTATGGCTACACCTTC
-,TRBJ2-5,TRBV12-3/TRBV12-4,-,CASRPGTGGRETQYF,TGTGCCAGCAGGCCAGGGACTGGGGGGAGAGAGACCCAGTACTTC
TRBD2,TRBJ2-5,TRBV7-9,-,CASSLGVAGDPETQYF,TGTGCCAGCAGCTTAGGGGTAGCGGGGGATCCAGAGACCCAGTACTTC
-,TRBJ2-7,TRBV10-2,-,CASSVGGFYEQYF,TGCGCCAGCAGTGTTGGGGGATTCTACGAGCAGTACTTC
-,TRBJ2-2,TRBV9,-,CASSPDLTGELFF,TGTGCCAGCAGCCCTGACCTTACCGGGGAGCTGTTTTTT
TRBD2,TRBJ2-1,TRBV9,-,CASSHPGTSGRHYNQQFF,TGTGCCAGCAGCCACCCTGGGACTAGCGGGAGGCACTACAATCAGCAGTTCTTC
-,TRBJ1-3,TRBV12-3/TRBV12-4,-,CASSLAQGSGNTIYF,TGTGCCAGCAGTTTAGCGCAGGGGTCCGGAAACACCATATATTTT
-,TRBJ1-4,TRBV20-1,-,CSAPGATNEKLFF,TGCAGTGCTCCAGGGGCAACTAATGAAAAACTGTTTTTT
-,TRBJ2-7,TRBV14,-,CASSPSTYEQYF,TGTGCCAGCAGCCCGTCGACCTACGAGCAGTACTTC
-,TRBJ1-2,TRBV19,-,CASSIEAYYGYTF,TGTGCCAGTAGTATAGAGGCTTACTATGGCTACACCTTC
TRBD2,TRBJ2-1,TRBV4-3,once,CASSPRLAGGPYNEQFF,TGCGCCAGCAGCCCCCGACTAGCGGGAGGGCCCTACAATGAGCAGTTCTTC
TRBD2,TRBJ2-1,TRBV19,-,CASSIGGNGGNYQFF,TGTGCCAGTAGTATAGGGGGCAACGGGGGGAACTACCAGTTCTTC
TRBD1,TRBJ1-4,TRBV9,-,CASSPGGGEEKLFF,TGTGCCAGCAGCCCGGGAGGGGGCGAGGAAAAACTGTTTTTT
TRBD1,TRBJ2-7,TRBV29-1,-,CSVVGTETYEQYF,TGCAGCGTTGTCGGGACAGAGACCTACGAGCAGTACTTC
-,TRBJ2-7,TRBV27,-,CASSLTGPPYEQYF,TGTGCCAGCAGTTTAACGGGACCCCCTTACGAGCAGTACTTC
TRBD1,TRBJ1-1,TRBV5-1,-,CASSFGQGTKPEAFF,TGCGCCAGCAGCTTCGGACAGGGTACGAAGCCTGAAGCTTTCTTT
-,TRBJ1-1,TRBV19,-,CASTYPGAEAFF,TGTGCCAGTACCTACCCGGGGGCTGAAGCTTTCTTT
-,TRBJ1-1,TRBV4-1,-,CASSHHPQQVNTEAFF,TGCGCCAGCAGCCACCACCCCCAGCAAGTGAACACTGAAGCTTTCTTT
-,TRBJ2-7,TRBV5-1,few,CASRYDRGATYEQYF,TGCGCCAGCAGATACGACAGAGGCGCTACCTACGAGCAGTACTTC
-,TRBJ2-7,TRBV7-9,-,CASSPTGPGDSYEQYF,TGTGCCAGCAGCCCAACAGGACCCGGGGACTCCTACGAGCAGTACTTC
TRBD2,TRBJ2-1,TRBV7-3,-,CASSLSPAGGVYNEQFF,TGTGCCAGCAGCTTATCCCCAGCGGGAGGCGTCTACAATGAGCAGTTCTTC
TRBD2,TRBJ2-5,TRBV4-2,-,CASSQDVGAAGRRETQYF,TGTGCCAGCAGCCAAGATGTAGGTGCCGCCGGGAGGAGGGAGACCCAGTACTTC
TRBD2,TRBJ2-1,TRBV3-1,-,CASSGTGGILNEQFF,TGTGCCAGCAGTGGGACGGGAGGGATCCTGAATGAGCAGTTCTTC
-,TRBJ2-1,TRBV7-8,-,CASRRELSQGNEQFF,TGTGCCAGCAGGCGAGAACTCTCCCAAGGGAATGAGCAGTTCTTC
-,TRBJ2-3,TRBV12-3/TRBV12-4,once,CASSHRGGGTDTQYF,TGTGCCAGCAGCCACAGGGGGGGAGGCACAGATACGCAGTATTTT
TRBD2,TRBJ2-1,TRBV19,-,CASSISGTSGRIYNEQFF,TGTGCCAGTAGTATCTCCGGGACTAGCGGGAGAATCTACAATGAGCAGTTCTTC
-,TRBJ2-1,TRBV4-1,-,CASSQEGVRQFF,TGCGCCAGCAGCCAAGAAGGAGTACGGCAGTTCTTC
-,TRBJ1-2,TRBV7-2,-,CASSKGQANSNYGYTF,TGTGCCAGCAGCAAGGGGCAGGCTAACTCTAACTATGGCTACACCTTC
-,TRBJ2-3,TRBV6-6,-,CASSYSGYSTDTQYF,TGTGCCAGCAGTTACTCAGGATATAGCACAGATACGCAGTATTTT
-,TRBJ2-7,TRBV7-9,-,CASSSPHSYEQYF,TGTGCCAGCAGCTCACCGCACTCCTACGAGCAGTACTTC
TRBD1,TRBJ2-7,TRBV7-6,-,CASSPRQGLTYEQYF,TGTGCCAGCAGCCCCAGACAGGGGCTTACCTACGAGCAGTACTTC
-,TRBJ2-4,TRBV27,-,CAHPGGREVAKNIQYF,TGTGCCCATCCCGGGGGCCGGGAGGTAGCCAAAAACATTCAGTACTTC
-,TRBJ1-6,TRBV27,-,CASSFGSNSPLHF,TGTGCCAGCAGTTTCGGGTCCAATTCCCCCCTCCACTTT
-,TRBJ1-1,TRBV4-1,-,CASSQGSMNTEAFF,TGCGCCAGCAGCCAAGGGAGCATGAACACTGAAGCTTTCTTT
TRBD2,TRBJ2-1,TRBV20-1,-,CSAGRDYETYNEQFF,TGCAGTGCTGGCCGGGACTACGAGACCTACAATGAGCAGTTCTTC
TRBD2,TRBJ2-5,TRBV27,-,CASSWSGGESETQYF,TGTGCCAGCAGTTGGAGCGGGGGGGAGTCGGAGACCCAGTACTTC
-,TRBJ1-2,TRBV30,-,CAWTTLTSNYGYTF,TGTGCCTGGACGACGTTAACAAGCAACTATGGCTACACCTTC
-,TRBJ2-7,TRBV30,-,CAWSVWSSYEQYF,TGTGCCTGGAGTGTATGGTCCTCGTACGAGCAGTACTTC
-,TRBJ2-5,TRBV12-3/TRBV12-4,-,CASRKTSSGYQETQYF,TGTGCCAGCAGGAAAACTAGCTCTGGATATCAAGAGACCCAGTACTTC